Listed below are T cell receptor beta chains from one sample, sequenced in a study of T-cell reconstitution after alpha-beta-depleted transplantation in children. A single record per CDR3 protein comes from TCRdb applying MiXCR to the PCR reads. The sample holds tens of thousands of distinct CDR3 sequences; 11% are singletons and the top ten take around 25%. The material sequenced was PBMCs from the stem cell graft donor, taken from the stem cell graft. These receptors were obtained from a human donor who donated a stem cell graft to a child with chronic granulomatous disease. Both conserved end residues are part of each CDR3. The D gene is left open where the match is weak. Clone sizes are shown as once, few or many counts, or a class when the clone is expanded.

d_call: .; j_call: TRBJ2-1; clone_size: many; v_call: TRBV5-1; cdr3_aa: CASSLDDLNEQFF; cdr3_nt: TGCGCCAGCAGCTTGGATGATCTCAATGAGCAGTTCTTC
d_call: TRBD2; j_call: TRBJ2-5; clone_size: many; v_call: TRBV5-5; cdr3_aa: CASRRLAGGPGETQYF; cdr3_nt: TGTGCCAGCAGACGACTAGCGGGAGGGCCTGGGGAGACCCAGTACTTC
d_call: TRBD1; j_call: TRBJ2-3; clone_size: many; v_call: TRBV20-1; cdr3_aa: CSARPGQGRTDTQYF; cdr3_nt: TGCAGTGCTAGACCCGGACAGGGCCGCACAGATACGCAGTATTTT
d_call: TRBD2; j_call: TRBJ2-7; clone_size: many; v_call: TRBV6-1; cdr3_aa: CASSDPPLWREGYEQYF; cdr3_nt: TGTGCCAGCAGTGATCCCCCCTTGTGGCGGGAGGGCTACGAGCAGTACTTC
d_call: .; j_call: TRBJ2-3; clone_size: many; v_call: TRBV29-1; cdr3_aa: CSVEWANTDTQYF; cdr3_nt: TGCAGCGTTGAGTGGGCTAACACAGATACGCAGTATTTT
d_call: .; j_call: TRBJ1-5; clone_size: many; v_call: TRBV20-1; cdr3_aa: CSATVSDNQPQHF; cdr3_nt: TGCAGTGCTACCGTTAGTGACAATCAGCCCCAGCATTTT
d_call: .; j_call: TRBJ2-7; clone_size: many; v_call: TRBV27; cdr3_aa: CASSFRAVGGSYEQYF; cdr3_nt: TGTGCCAGCAGTTTTAGGGCAGTTGGGGGATCCTACGAGCAGTACTTC
d_call: .; j_call: TRBJ1-2; clone_size: many; v_call: TRBV27; cdr3_aa: CASGTISSNLYGYTF; cdr3_nt: TGTGCCAGTGGGACAATCAGTTCCAATTTGTATGGCTACACCTTC
d_call: .; j_call: TRBJ1-1; clone_size: many; v_call: TRBV5-5; cdr3_aa: CASSFLQEGKAFF; cdr3_nt: TGTGCCAGCAGCTTCCTACAAGAAGGGAAAGCTTTCTTT
d_call: TRBD1; j_call: TRBJ2-7; clone_size: many; v_call: TRBV15; cdr3_aa: CATSRGVGQGSYEQYF; cdr3_nt: TGTGCCACCAGCAGAGGTGTGGGACAGGGATCCTACGAGCAGTACTTC
d_call: .; j_call: TRBJ2-5; clone_size: many; v_call: TRBV7-9; cdr3_aa: CASSLTTGADQETQYF; cdr3_nt: TGTGCCAGCAGCTTAACAACGGGAGCAGATCAAGAGACCCAGTACTTC
d_call: .; j_call: TRBJ1-4; clone_size: many; v_call: TRBV10-2; cdr3_aa: CASNQDGQNEKLFF; cdr3_nt: TGCGCCAGCAACCAGGACGGCCAAAATGAAAAACTGTTTTTT
d_call: .; j_call: TRBJ2-2; clone_size: many; v_call: TRBV27; cdr3_aa: CASSWTNRGELFF; cdr3_nt: TGTGCCAGCAGTTGGACTAACAGGGGGGAGCTGTTTTTT